This T cell receptor beta chain was observed in a study of cytomegalovirus exposure and HLA in healthy donors. The CDR3 is made up of 18 amino acids. V was trimmed by 5 bases and J by 1 base, leaving 23 bases between them. Germline V lookup: CDR1 SGHVS, CDR2 FQNEAQ. Use of 60 Vbeta and 13 Jbeta primers characterized the PCR. The assay was immunoSEQ multiplex PCR, and TCRdb's table has in-frame clones only and misses some. The sample has roughly 190,000 clones, approximately 81% seen once. This clone appeared a few times. This receptor was taken from a man aged 50 to 59 in good health and CMV-seronegative. The chain is built from TRBV7-8 and TRBJ2-5; TRBD1 is a possible D gene (6 bases). What was sequenced was PBMCs. The CDR3 is CASSNARTVFDSQETQYF. The CDR3 DNA follows: TGTGCCAGCAGCAATGCGAGGACAGTATTCGATTCCCAAGAGACCCAGTACTTC.